Below, one TCR beta chain is given with its context. The antigen is undetermined. This sample is part of a study of OX40 agonist ivuxolimab in advanced cancers. At the level of the study: Roughly two fifths of patients had received prior checkpoint inhibitor therapy. Study-wide results and caveats: Low clonal expansion, among the lowest seen, marked partial responders at 0.1-3.0 mg/kg. Relative to CD4+, CD8+ T cells held more expanded clones on average.

Clones were sequenced by immunoSEQ multiplex PCR, and TCRdb holds only the in-frame ones, with some missing. The table has fewer than 25,000 clones, roughly 70% seen once; the top ten hold roughly 13%. This CDR3 has 12 residues. V gave up 6 bases and J gave up 14 bases, with 14 bases separating them. The germline V gene has CDR1 SNHLY and CDR2 FYNNEI. Autoimmune disease history or systemic immunosuppression disqualified patients. This TCR was recovered from an adult with an advanced solid tumor such as melanoma, head and neck, liver or kidney cancer. This specimen consisted of CD4+ or CD8+ T cells sorted from blood, obtained in a trial of the OX40 agonist ivuxolimab. The V gene is TRBV2, the J gene TRBJ1-6, with D possibly TRBD1 on 6 matching bases. The CDR3 loop reads CASSEGGPTLHF. The CDR3 DNA reads TGTGCCAGCAGCGAGGGGGGCCCAACCCTCCACTTT.